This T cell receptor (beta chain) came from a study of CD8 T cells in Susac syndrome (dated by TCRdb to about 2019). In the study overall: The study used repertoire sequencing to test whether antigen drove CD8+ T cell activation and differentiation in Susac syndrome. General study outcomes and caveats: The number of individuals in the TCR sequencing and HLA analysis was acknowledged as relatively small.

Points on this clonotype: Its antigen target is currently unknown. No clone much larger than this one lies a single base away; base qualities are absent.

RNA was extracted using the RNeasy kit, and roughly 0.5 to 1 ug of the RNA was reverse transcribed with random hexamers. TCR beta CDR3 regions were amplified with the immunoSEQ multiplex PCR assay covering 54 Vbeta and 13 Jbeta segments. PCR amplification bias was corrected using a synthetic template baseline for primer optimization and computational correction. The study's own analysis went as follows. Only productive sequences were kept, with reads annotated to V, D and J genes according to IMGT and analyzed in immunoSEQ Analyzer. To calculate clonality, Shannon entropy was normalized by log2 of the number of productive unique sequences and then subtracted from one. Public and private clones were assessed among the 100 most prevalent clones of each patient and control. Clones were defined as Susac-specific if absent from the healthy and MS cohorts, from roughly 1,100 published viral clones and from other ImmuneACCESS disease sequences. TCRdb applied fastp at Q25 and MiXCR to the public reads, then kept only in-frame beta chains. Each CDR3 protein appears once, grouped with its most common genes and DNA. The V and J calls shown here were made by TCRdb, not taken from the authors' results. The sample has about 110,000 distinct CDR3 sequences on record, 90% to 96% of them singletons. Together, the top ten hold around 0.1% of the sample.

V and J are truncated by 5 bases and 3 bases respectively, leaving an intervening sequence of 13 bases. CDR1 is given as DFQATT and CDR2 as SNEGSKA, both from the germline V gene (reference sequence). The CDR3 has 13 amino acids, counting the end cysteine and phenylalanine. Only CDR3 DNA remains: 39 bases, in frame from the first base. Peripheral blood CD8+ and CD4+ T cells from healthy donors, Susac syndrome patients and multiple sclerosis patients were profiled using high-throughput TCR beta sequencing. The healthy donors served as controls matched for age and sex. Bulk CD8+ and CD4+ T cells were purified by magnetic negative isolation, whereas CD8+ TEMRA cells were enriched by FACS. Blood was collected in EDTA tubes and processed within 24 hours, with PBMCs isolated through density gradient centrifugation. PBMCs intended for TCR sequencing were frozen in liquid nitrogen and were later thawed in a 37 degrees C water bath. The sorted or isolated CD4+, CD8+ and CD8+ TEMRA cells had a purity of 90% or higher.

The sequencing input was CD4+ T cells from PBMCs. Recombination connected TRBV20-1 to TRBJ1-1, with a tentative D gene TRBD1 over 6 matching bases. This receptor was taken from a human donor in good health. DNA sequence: TGCAGTGCTGAGGACAGTTCCTACACTGAAGCTTTCTTT. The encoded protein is CSAEDSSYTEAFF.